The sequence of this TCR beta chain was determined in a study of radiotherapy plus CTLA-4 blockade in lung cancer (dated by TCRdb to 2016 to 2019). Regarding the research as a whole: Objective responses occurred in roughly a sixth of enrolled patients, and around 29% achieved disease control.

The library was prepared using the immunoSEQ multiplex PCR assay. Sourced from immuneACCESS, this table was stored by TCRdb with only in-frame sequences that have V and J called. A share of the clones is absent; for the studies checked, an unresolved V gene accounts for under half, and the remainder has no known explanation. The sample data list fewer than 55,000 clones, and over 60% of these were observed just once. Of the sample, approximately 2.5% is held by the ten largest clones. Overall study results and their limits: After treatment with radiotherapy and ipilimumab, TCR clones that originated in tumors expanded in peripheral blood. Increased serum interferon-beta after radiation, together with early dynamic changes in blood T cell clones, were reported to be the strongest predictors of response.

The study tested focal radiation therapy combined with CTLA-4 blockade (ipilimumab) in patients with chemo-refractory metastatic non-small-cell lung cancer. As to this clone: Its antigen has not been determined. No much larger clonotype is one base removed from it; base qualities were not supplied.

The germline V end is reduced by 6 bases and the J end by 5 bases; junction bases left unmatched: 8. CDR1 SQVTM and CDR2 ANQGSEA are derived from the germline V gene. The CDR3 numbers 13 residues from cysteine through phenylalanine. Left in the record is the CDR3 DNA by itself, 39 bases read in frame from the first base. The starting material was peripheral blood, obtained from a patient treated with radiotherapy plus ipilimumab. This receptor was taken from a human donor with non-small cell lung cancer whose response to radiotherapy plus ipilimumab could not be evaluated. The chain is assembled from TRBV29-1 and TRBJ2-7; a stretch of 9 junction bases matches TRBD1. The sequenced DNA is TGCAGCGTGAGGGACAGGGTGATCGACGAGCAGTACTTC. Translation gives CSVRDRVIDEQYF.